A single T cell receptor beta chain is shown here with its context. After removal of 6 bases from V and 5 bases from J, the junction contained 5 bases not matched to a gene. This CDR3 region has 15 residues. Germline V gene data show CDR1 as MNHEY and CDR2 as SMNVEV (reference sequence). Per the original methods: Estimated nucleated cell counts came from reference gene primer amplification. The data were produced by immunoSEQ multiplex PCR, yet TCRdb's version contains in-frame clones alone and is incomplete. V, J and clone size are those of that table, while D and trimming were read from the DNA. The table shows around 300,000 clones, with approximately 86% occurring only once. This sample was included in a study of blood T cell repertoires in COVID-19. Overall study: Sample material is recorded as cDNA or gDNA derived from T cells, B-cell-depleted T cells, or PBMCs.

This chain links TRBV27 with TRBJ1-6, with 9 bases identical to TRBD1. What was sequenced was peripheral blood. This sequence was found in a young man with active or convalescent COVID-19. CDR3 amino acids: CASRPGQGDNSPLHF. CDR3 nucleotide sequence: TGTGCCAGCAGGCCGGGACAGGGAGATAATTCACCCCTCCACTTT.